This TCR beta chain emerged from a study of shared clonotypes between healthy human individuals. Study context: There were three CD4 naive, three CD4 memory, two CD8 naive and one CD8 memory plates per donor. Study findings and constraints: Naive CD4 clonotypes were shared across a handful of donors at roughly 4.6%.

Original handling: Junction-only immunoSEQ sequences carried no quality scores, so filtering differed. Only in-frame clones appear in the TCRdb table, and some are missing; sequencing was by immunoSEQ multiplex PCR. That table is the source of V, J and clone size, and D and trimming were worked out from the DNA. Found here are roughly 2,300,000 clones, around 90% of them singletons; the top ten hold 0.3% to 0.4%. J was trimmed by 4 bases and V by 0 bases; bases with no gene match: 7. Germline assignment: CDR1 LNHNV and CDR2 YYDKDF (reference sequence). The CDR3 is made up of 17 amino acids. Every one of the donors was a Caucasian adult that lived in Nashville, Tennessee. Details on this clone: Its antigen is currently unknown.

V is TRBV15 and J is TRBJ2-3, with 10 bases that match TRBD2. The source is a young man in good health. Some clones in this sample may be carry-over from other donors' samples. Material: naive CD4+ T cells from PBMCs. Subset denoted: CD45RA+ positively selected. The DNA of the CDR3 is TGTGCCACCAGCAGAGATGGGAGACTAGCGGGCTCAGATACGCAGTATTTT. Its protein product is CATSRDGRLAGSDTQYF.